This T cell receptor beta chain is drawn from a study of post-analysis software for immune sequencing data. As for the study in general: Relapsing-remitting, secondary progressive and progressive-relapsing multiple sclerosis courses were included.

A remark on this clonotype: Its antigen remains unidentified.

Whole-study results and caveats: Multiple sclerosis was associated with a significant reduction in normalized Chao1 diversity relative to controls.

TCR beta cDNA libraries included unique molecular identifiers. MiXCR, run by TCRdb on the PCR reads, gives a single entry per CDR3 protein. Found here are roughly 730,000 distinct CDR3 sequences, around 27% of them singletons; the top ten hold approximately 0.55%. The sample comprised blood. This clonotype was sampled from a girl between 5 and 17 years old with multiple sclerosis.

The CDR3 bases are TGTGCCAGCGCTGGAAGCGGCACTGAAGCTTTCTTT. Amino acids: CASAGSGTEAFF. The rearrangement joins TRBV24-1 to TRBJ1-1, with D unclear. From germline, CDR1 is KGHDR and CDR2 SFDVKD. V was cut by 11 bases and J by 4 bases, with 13 bases left in between. The CDR3 is 12 residues long.